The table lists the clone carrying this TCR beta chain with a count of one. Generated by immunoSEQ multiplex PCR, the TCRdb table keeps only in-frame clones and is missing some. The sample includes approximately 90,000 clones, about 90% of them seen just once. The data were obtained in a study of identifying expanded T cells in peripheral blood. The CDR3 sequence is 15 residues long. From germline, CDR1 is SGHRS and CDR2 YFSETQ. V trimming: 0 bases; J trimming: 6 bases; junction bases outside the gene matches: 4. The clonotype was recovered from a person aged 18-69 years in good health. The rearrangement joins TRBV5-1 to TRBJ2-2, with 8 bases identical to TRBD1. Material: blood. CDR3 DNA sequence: TGCGCCAGCAGCTTGGGGACAGGGAGCGCCGGGGAGCTGTTTTTT. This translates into CASSLGTGSAGELFF.